The clone carrying this T cell receptor (beta chain) was seen a handful of times. Its antigen is unknown. These data belong to a study of shared clonotypes between healthy human individuals. Study-level findings and limits: Larger richness was generally estimated for naive than memory subsets. Rarefaction indicated that sorted-subset sequencing remained incomplete although depth was large.

In the study's own analysis: With immunoSEQ giving junction-only sequences and no quality scores, filtering differed. Profiling relied on immunoSEQ multiplex PCR, and the TCRdb table lists in-frame clones only, not all of them. The D gene and trimming were derived from the DNA, and the V and J assignments and clone size from that table. The sample carries roughly 2 million clones, about 95% recorded once. Division of CD4+ cells produced a CD45RA+ naive subset and a CD45RA-negative memory subset. Germline V lookup: CDR1 MNHNS, CDR2 SASEGT. The CDR3 contains 14 residues. With V trimmed by 10 bases and J by 6 bases, 13 bases remained unmatched.

Sequenced: naive CD4+ T cells sorted from blood. As to subset: CD45RA+ positively selected. The sequence came from a man in his late teens or twenties in good health. This rearrangement joins TRBV6-1 to TRBJ2-5; TRBD2 matches at 8 bases. CDR3 in amino acids: CATQAGGSPQTQYF. Here the CDR3 DNA reads TGTGCCACCCAGGCGGGGGGTTCCCCTCAGACCCAGTACTTC.